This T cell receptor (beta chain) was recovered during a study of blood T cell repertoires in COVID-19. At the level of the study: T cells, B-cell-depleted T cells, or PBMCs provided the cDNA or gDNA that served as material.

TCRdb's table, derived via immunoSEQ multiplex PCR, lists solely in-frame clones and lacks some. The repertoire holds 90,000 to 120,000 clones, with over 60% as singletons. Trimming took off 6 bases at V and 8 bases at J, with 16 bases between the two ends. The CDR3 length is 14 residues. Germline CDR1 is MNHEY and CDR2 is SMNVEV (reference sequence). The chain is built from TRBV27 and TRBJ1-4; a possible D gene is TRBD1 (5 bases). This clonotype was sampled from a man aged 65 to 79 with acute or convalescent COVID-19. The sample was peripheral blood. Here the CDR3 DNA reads TGTGCCAGCAGGCTGGGAGGGGAGGGCGAAAAACTGTTTTTT. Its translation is CASRLGGEGEKLFF.